The present entry profiles one T cell receptor beta chain with its context. Its antigen is currently unknown. These data are taken from a study of shared clonotypes between healthy human individuals. It was across several immunoSEQ plates that each subset's genomic DNA was evenly split. Produced via immunoSEQ multiplex PCR; TCRdb's table is partial and in-frame only. The data show hundreds of thousands of clones, with just over 75% seen just once and 12% held by the top ten. Study observations and caveats: Having only a few donors restricted how much genetic and exposure-history diversity was captured.

This receptor was identified in a woman in her thirties or forties in good health. Some clones in this sample may be carry-over from other donors' samples. Sequencing used PBMCs.

The CDR3 DNA sequence: TGTGCCTGGGGGGACAGGGGGTATTCCTACAATGAGCAGTTCTTC. Translation: CAWGDRGYSYNEQFF. This sequence joins TRBV30 and TRBJ2-1, with 11 bases identical to TRBD1. Germline assignment: CDR1 GTSNPN and CDR2 SVGIG (reference sequence). The CDR3 runs 15 residues. With 5 bases clipped from V and 1 base from J, the junction kept 4 bases outside the gene matches.